The present T cell receptor (beta chain) was sequenced within a study of CD8 T cells in ankylosing spondylitis. The CDR3 spans 17 residues. From germline, CDR1 is ENHRY and CDR2 SYGVKD. The V end was cut by 4 bases, the J end by 0 bases, with 17 bases between. This clonotype was counted only a few times. A single record per CDR3 protein comes from TCRdb applying MiXCR to the 5' RACE reads. The table lists some 240,000 distinct CDR3 sequences, 15% to 20% of them singletons. The sample consisted of blood, either unsorted or a sorted T cell fraction (not recorded which). The chain is built from TRBV10-3 and TRBJ2-3; D not resolved. This receptor was obtained from a male donor with ankylosing spondylitis or in good health (not recorded which). CDR3 DNA sequence: TGTGCCATCAGTGGCCCCCAAGGGAACCGTAGCACAGATACGCAGTATTTT. As protein: CAISGPQGNRSTDTQYF.